The rows below give T cell receptor beta chains drawn from one sample of a study of human T cells and chemical hapten exposure. TCRdb processed the RACE reads anew with MiXCR; each CDR3 protein has one entry. The sample holds roughly 84,000 distinct CDR3 sequences, 11% seen once. The material sequenced was whole blood, taken in connection with sensitization to the hapten diphenylcyclopropenone (DPC). The receptor set was obtained from a woman between 50 and 59 years old with alopecia areata. Some clones in this sample may be carry-over from other donors' samples. The CDR3 runs from the conserved cysteine through the conserved F or W. The D gene is left open where the match is weak. Clone size is shown for a subset of rows, as once, few, many or a class of expanded clone.

V gene,D gene,CDR3 length,clone size,J gene,CDR3 protein,CDR3 DNA
TRBV7-6,NA,13,many,TRBJ1-1,CASSPYDSVEVFF,TGTGCCAGCAGCCCATATGACAGTGTTGAAGTTTTCTTT
TRBV19,NA,17,many,TRBJ1-5,CASSIPLRGDSNQPQHF,TGTGCCAGTAGTATTCCCCTCAGGGGTGATAGCAATCAGCCCCAGCATTTT
TRBV29-1,NA,12,many,TRBJ2-3,CSVISGSDTQYF,TGCAGCGTTATTAGCGGTTCAGATACGCAGTATTTT
TRBV5-4,NA,14,few,TRBJ1-3,CASSLGGDRNTIYF,TGTGCCAGCAGCTTGGGGGGAGACCGAAACACCATATATTTT
TRBV7-3,NA,14,many,TRBJ1-1,CASSSGPASTEAFF,TGTGCCAGCAGCTCAGGCCCGGCGAGCACTGAAGCTTTCTTT
TRBV3-1,NA,14,many,TRBJ2-7,CASSQVQSHYEQYF,TGTGCCAGCAGCCAAGTGCAGAGCCACTACGAGCAGTACTTC
TRBV20-1,NA,10,NA,TRBJ1-2,CSARSYGYTF,TGCAGTGCTAGGTCGTATGGCTACACCTTC
TRBV7-8,NA,17,many,TRBJ1-1,CASSFRRPGQSNTEAFF,TGTGCCAGCAGCTTTCGCCGTCCCGGACAGTCGAACACTGAAGCTTTCTTT
TRBV18,TRBD1,14,few,TRBJ1-3,CASSTTQGENTIYF,TGTGCCAGCTCAACCACACAGGGGGAAAACACCATATATTTT
TRBV7-9,NA,14,NA,TRBJ1-2,CASSLSQGNYGYTF,TGTGCCAGCAGCTTATCCCAGGGAAACTATGGCTACACCTTC
TRBV30,NA,15,few,TRBJ1-4,CAWSLGDLGNEKLFF,TGTGCCTGGAGTTTGGGGGACCTGGGTAATGAAAAACTGTTTTTT
TRBV3-1,TRBD1,14,many,TRBJ1-6,CASSQGGQNSPLHF,TGTGCCAGCAGCCAAGGGGGACAGAATTCACCCCTCCACTTT
TRBV5-5,NA,15,many,TRBJ1-5,CASSLERNSNQPQHF,TGTGCCAGCAGCTTGGAGAGAAATAGCAATCAGCCCCAGCATTTT
TRBV27,TRBD2,16,few,TRBJ2-1,CASSRTGTSAYNEQFF,TGTGCCAGCAGCCGTACCGGGACTAGCGCGTACAATGAGCAGTTCTTC
TRBV4-1,TRBD2,18,many,TRBJ2-3,CASSQEGLAVTSTDTQYF,TGCGCCAGCAGCCAAGAGGGACTAGCGGTAACTAGCACAGATACGCAGTATTTT
TRBV20-1,NA,12,few,TRBJ2-3,CSATLSTDTQYF,TGCAGTGCTACACTTAGCACAGATACGCAGTATTTT
TRBV20-1,TRBD2,15,few,TRBJ2-1,CSARVPGLALNEQFF,TGCAGTGCTAGAGTCCCGGGACTAGCCTTAAATGAGCAGTTCTTC
TRBV20-1,NA,14,few,TRBJ1-5,CSARTDYSNQPQHF,TGCAGTGCTAGGACAGATTATAGCAATCAGCCCCAGCATTTT
TRBV28,NA,13,few,TRBJ2-7,CASSLGQGWEQYF,TGTGCCAGCAGTTTGGGGCAGGGGTGGGAGCAGTACTTC
TRBV5-6,NA,14,NA,TRBJ1-1,CASSLGALSTEAFF,TGTGCCAGCAGCTTGGGGGCGCTAAGCACTGAAGCTTTCTTT
TRBV5-5,NA,15,few,TRBJ1-5,CASSQRDGSNQPQHF,TGTGCCAGCAGCCAACGGGACGGTAGCAATCAGCCCCAGCATTTT
TRBV12-3/TRBV12-4,TRBD2,17,few,TRBJ2-5,CASSLGAGGWRQETQYF,TGTGCCAGCAGTTTAGGAGCGGGAGGGTGGAGGCAAGAGACCCAGTACTTC
TRBV7-9,NA,12,NA,TRBJ2-7,CASSLVLYEQYF,TGTGCCAGCAGCTTAGTTTTGTACGAGCAGTACTTC
TRBV28,TRBD2,14,few,TRBJ2-1,CASTTRTSGNEQFF,TGTGCCAGCACAACCCGGACTAGCGGCAATGAGCAGTTCTTC
TRBV11-2,TRBD1,15,NA,TRBJ1-4,CASSIRDSYNEKLFF,TGTGCCAGCAGCATCCGGGACAGTTACAATGAAAAACTGTTTTTT
TRBV6-1,TRBD1,13,few,TRBJ1-2,CASSADWDRQDTF,TGTGCCAGCAGTGCGGATTGGGACAGGCAGGACACCTTC
TRBV19,NA,13,many,TRBJ1-5,CASTALGDQPQHF,TGTGCCAGTACTGCACTGGGGGATCAGCCCCAGCATTTT
TRBV21-1,NA,14,many,TRBJ2-1,CASSKGPSYNEQFF,TGTGCCAGCAGCAAGGGCCCTTCCTACAATGAGCAGTTCTTC
TRBV7-9,TRBD2,16,NA,TRBJ2-3,CASIAGTSGDQDTQYF,TGTGCCAGCATCGCCGGGACTAGCGGGGATCAAGATACGCAGTATTTT
TRBV29-1,TRBD1,13,NA,TRBJ1-1,CSAGTVMNTEAFF,TGCAGCGCCGGGACAGTCATGAACACTGAAGCTTTCTTT
TRBV6-2/TRBV6-3,NA,15,NA,TRBJ2-7,CASSYSASGRYEQYF,TGTGCCAGCAGTTACTCGGCGAGCGGTAGGTACGAGCAGTACTTC
TRBV7-2,NA,14,many,TRBJ2-5,CASSPTGPQETQYF,TGTGCCAGCAGCCCGACTGGCCCACAAGAGACCCAGTACTTC
TRBV14,NA,16,NA,TRBJ1-2,CASSQDHLGRSHGYTF,TGTGCCAGCAGCCAAGATCACCTGGGGAGATCCCATGGCTACACCTTC
TRBV30,NA,13,many,TRBJ1-1,CAWADTKNTEAFF,TGTGCCTGGGCTGACACTAAGAACACTGAAGCTTTCTTT
TRBV6-1,NA,14,few,TRBJ1-5,CASSEQAGNQPQHF,TGTGCCAGCAGTGAACAGGCAGGGAATCAGCCCCAGCATTTT
TRBV29-1,NA,12,many,TRBJ2-1,CSVGRVDNEQFF,TGCAGCGTTGGGAGAGTCGACAATGAGCAGTTCTTC
TRBV6-2/TRBV6-3,NA,17,many,TRBJ2-1,CASTSNRLQTRGNEQFF,TGTGCCAGCACCTCTAACCGATTACAAACTAGGGGCAATGAGCAGTTCTTC